Reported below is one TCR beta chain. Antigen: not known. Trimming cost V 3 bases and J 3 bases; bases outside gene matches: 3. This CDR3 has 14 amino acids. CDR1 is SGDLS and CDR2 is YYNGEE in the germline V gene. Combining a sample-barcoded 5' primer with a J-beta primer mix, a second PCR ran for about 7 to 11 cycles. Tags on each cDNA molecule came from a template-switch adaptor with 12 random nucleotides. In TCRdb, the 5' RACE reads were re-called with MiXCR into one record per CDR3 protein. The repertoire holds approximately 820,000 distinct CDR3 sequences, more than 40% seen once, with around 18% in the top ten. This record comes from a study of blood T cells in healthy people across ages. Findings of the study overall: Higher naive T cell percentage went strongly together with higher TCR beta diversity. Among long-lived donors, naive CD4+ cells were more numerous and diversity higher than in aged donors.

V usage is TRBV9 and J usage is TRBJ2-7, with 10 bases matching TRBD1. This sequence was found in a man aged 60 to 75 in good health. Sequencing was carried out using blood. CDR3 DNA sequence: TGTGCCAGCAGCGACGGACAGGGGGTCTACGAGCAGTACTTC. It translates to CASSDGQGVYEQYF.